This T cell receptor beta chain was observed in a study of CD8+CD57+ T cells in acquired aplastic anemia. The trim removed 3 bases at V and 0 bases at J, leaving 8 bases unmatched. Germline V gives CDR1 LGHNA, CDR2 YNFKEQ. The CDR3 is 17 amino acids. CD8+CD57+ cell expansion had been shown by flow cytometry in patients chosen for sequencing. The TCR beta profiling, which covered VDJ combination and CDR3 sequence, was carried out using genomic DNA as the template. One entry per CDR3 protein, called by TCRdb with MiXCR from the reads. This repertoire shows about 98,000 distinct CDR3 sequences, 65% to 70% found once; its top ten account for more than 55%.

The gene calls are TRBV4-2 and TRBJ2-5; 9 positions agree with TRBD2. This TCR was sampled from a human donor with aplastic anemia. Sequencing used sorted CD4+, CD8+, or CD8+CD57+ T cells (not recorded which) from PBMCs. Here the CDR3 DNA reads TGTGCCAGCAGCCAGGCGACTAGCGGACCAGACCAAGAGACCCAGTACTTC. It codes for CASSQATSGPDQETQYF.